These T cell receptor beta chains were read from a single sample in a study of radiotherapy plus CTLA-4 blockade in lung cancer. Generated by immunoSEQ multiplex PCR, the TCRdb table keeps only in-frame clones and is missing some. The table includes tens of thousands of clones, 77% detected once. Source: peripheral blood, taken from a patient treated with radiotherapy plus ipilimumab. The source is a human donor with non-small cell lung cancer who had a partial response to radiotherapy plus ipilimumab. CDR3s include the opening cysteine and the closing phenylalanine or tryptophan. A D gene is named only where the DNA matches it firmly. Rows give clone size only sometimes, using once, few, many, or a class for an expanded clone.

d_gene: .
j_gene: TRBJ2-2
v_gene: TRBV6-1
abundance: .
CDR3nt: TGTGCCAGCAGTGATCAGGGTTACACCGGGGAGCTGTTTTTT
CDR3aa: CASSDQGYTGELFF

d_gene: .
j_gene: TRBJ1-4
v_gene: TRBV15
abundance: .
CDR3nt: TGTGCCACCAGCAGAGAGGGGGGGACTAATGAAAAACTGTTTTTT
CDR3aa: CATSREGGTNEKLFF

d_gene: .
j_gene: TRBJ2-5
v_gene: TRBV7-6
abundance: .
CDR3nt: TGTGCCAGCAGCAAGGGGGGGGCCTCACAAGAGACCCAGTACTTC
CDR3aa: CASSKGGASQETQYF

d_gene: TRBD1
j_gene: TRBJ2-7
v_gene: TRBV5-1
abundance: .
CDR3nt: TGCGCCAGCAGCTTGGTGGGCCGGGGGACAGGGGTCGGAGAGCAGTACTTC
CDR3aa: CASSLVGRGTGVGEQYF

d_gene: .
j_gene: TRBJ2-2
v_gene: TRBV9
abundance: .
CDR3nt: TGTGCCAGCAGCGTAGCAGGGGCTAACACCGGGGAGCTGTTTTTT
CDR3aa: CASSVAGANTGELFF

d_gene: .
j_gene: TRBJ1-3
v_gene: TRBV6-1
abundance: .
CDR3nt: TGTGCCAGCAGTGGGGCGGGGAGCAGGGTTTTAGCCGGAAACACCATATATTTT
CDR3aa: CASSGAGSRVLAGNTIYF

d_gene: TRBD1
j_gene: TRBJ1-3
v_gene: TRBV27
abundance: once
CDR3nt: TGTGCCAGCAGAAATAACTGGGACAGTGGAAACACCATATATTTT
CDR3aa: CASRNNWDSGNTIYF

d_gene: .
j_gene: TRBJ1-4
v_gene: TRBV6-1
abundance: .
CDR3nt: TGTCCCGATAGGCCGACGTTGAAAAACTTGAGGGGGCTGTTTTTT
CDR3aa: CPDRPTLKNLRGLFF

d_gene: TRBD1
j_gene: TRBJ1-2
v_gene: TRBV28
abundance: .
CDR3nt: TGTGCCAGCAGTTCCCGACAGGGGACCTATGGCTACACCTTC
CDR3aa: CASSSRQGTYGYTF

d_gene: TRBD1
j_gene: TRBJ2-6
v_gene: TRBV29-1
abundance: .
CDR3nt: TGCAGCGTTGATAGCCAGGGGGCCCCTTACAACGTCCTGACTTTC
CDR3aa: CSVDSQGAPYNVLTF

d_gene: .
j_gene: TRBJ2-3
v_gene: TRBV5-6
abundance: few
CDR3nt: TGTGCCAGCAGCTTAGGGGAAAACCCTACGCAGTATTTT
CDR3aa: CASSLGENPTQYF

d_gene: .
j_gene: TRBJ2-1
v_gene: TRBV7-3
abundance: .
CDR3nt: TGTGCCAGCAGCTCCCAATCCGGGGTAGGCTCCTACAATGAGCAGTTCTTC
CDR3aa: CASSSQSGVGSYNEQFF

d_gene: TRBD2
j_gene: TRBJ2-7
v_gene: TRBV27
abundance: .
CDR3nt: TGTGCCAGCAGCTCCACCTTAGCGGGGGGACCCTACGAGCAGTACTTC
CDR3aa: CASSSTLAGGPYEQYF

d_gene: .
j_gene: TRBJ2-7
v_gene: TRBV7-9
abundance: .
CDR3nt: TGTGCCAGCAGCTTCGGGACCCGGGGGAACGAGCAGTACTTC
CDR3aa: CASSFGTRGNEQYF

d_gene: TRBD2
j_gene: TRBJ2-7
v_gene: TRBV4-3
abundance: few
CDR3nt: TGCGCCAGCAGCCAAGAGAGCGGGGGGGCATACGAGCAGTACTTC
CDR3aa: CASSQESGGAYEQYF

d_gene: TRBD2
j_gene: TRBJ2-1
v_gene: TRBV6-1
abundance: .
CDR3nt: TGTGCCAGCAGTAAGCCTCTAGCGGGGGGGCCCGAGTTCTTC
CDR3aa: CASSKPLAGGPEFF

d_gene: .
j_gene: TRBJ1-1
v_gene: TRBV6-5
abundance: few
CDR3nt: TGTGCCAGCAGTACTTTAGTGAACACTGAAGCTTTCTTT
CDR3aa: CASSTLVNTEAFF

d_gene: TRBD1
j_gene: TRBJ1-2
v_gene: TRBV7-9
abundance: .
CDR3nt: TGTGCCAGCAGCTTAGGGGGACAGGGAACGCATGGCTACACCTTC
CDR3aa: CASSLGGQGTHGYTF

d_gene: .
j_gene: TRBJ2-1
v_gene: TRBV2
abundance: once
CDR3nt: TGTGCCAGCAGTCGGAGTTACAATGAGCAGTTCTTC
CDR3aa: CASSRSYNEQFF